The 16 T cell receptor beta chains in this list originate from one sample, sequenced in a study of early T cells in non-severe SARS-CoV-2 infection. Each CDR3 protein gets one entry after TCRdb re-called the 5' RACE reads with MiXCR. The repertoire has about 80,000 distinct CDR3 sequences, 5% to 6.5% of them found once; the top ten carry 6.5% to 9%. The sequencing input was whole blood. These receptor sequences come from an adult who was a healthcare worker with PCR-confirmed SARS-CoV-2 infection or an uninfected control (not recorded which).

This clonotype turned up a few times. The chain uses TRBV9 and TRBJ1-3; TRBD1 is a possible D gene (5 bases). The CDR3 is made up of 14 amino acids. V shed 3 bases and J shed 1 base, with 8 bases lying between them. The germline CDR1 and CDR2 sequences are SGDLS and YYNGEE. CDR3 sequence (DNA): TGTGCCAGCAGCGCAGGGCATTCTGGAAACACCATATATTTT. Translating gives CASSAGHSGNTIYF.

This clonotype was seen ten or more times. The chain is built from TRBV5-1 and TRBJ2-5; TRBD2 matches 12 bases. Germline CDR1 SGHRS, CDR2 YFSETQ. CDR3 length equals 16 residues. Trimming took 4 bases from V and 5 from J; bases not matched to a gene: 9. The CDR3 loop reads CASSPQGLAGSETQYF. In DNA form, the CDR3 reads TGCGCCAGCAGCCCACAAGGACTAGCGGGGTCGGAGACCCAGTACTTC.

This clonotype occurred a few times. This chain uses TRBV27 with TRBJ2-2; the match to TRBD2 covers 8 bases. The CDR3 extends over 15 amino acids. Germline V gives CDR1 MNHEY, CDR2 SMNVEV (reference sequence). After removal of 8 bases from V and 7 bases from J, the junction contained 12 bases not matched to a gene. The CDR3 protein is CASVRSGGAGGELFF. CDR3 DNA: TGTGCCAGCGTGAGGAGCGGGGGCGCCGGCGGGGAGCTGTTTTTT.

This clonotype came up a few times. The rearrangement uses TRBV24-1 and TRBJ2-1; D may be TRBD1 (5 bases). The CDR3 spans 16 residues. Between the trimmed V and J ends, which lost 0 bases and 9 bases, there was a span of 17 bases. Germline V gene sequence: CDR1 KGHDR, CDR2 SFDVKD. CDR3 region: CATSDLHGQGRGEQFF. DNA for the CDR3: TGTGCCACCAGTGATTTGCACGGGCAGGGAAGGGGTGAGCAGTTCTTC.

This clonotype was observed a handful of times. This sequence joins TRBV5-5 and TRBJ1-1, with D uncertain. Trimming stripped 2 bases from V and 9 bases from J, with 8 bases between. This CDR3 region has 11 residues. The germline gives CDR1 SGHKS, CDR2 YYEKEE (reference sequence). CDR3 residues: CASSLTAKAFF. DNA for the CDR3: TGTGCCAGCAGCTTAACGGCAAAAGCTTTCTTT.

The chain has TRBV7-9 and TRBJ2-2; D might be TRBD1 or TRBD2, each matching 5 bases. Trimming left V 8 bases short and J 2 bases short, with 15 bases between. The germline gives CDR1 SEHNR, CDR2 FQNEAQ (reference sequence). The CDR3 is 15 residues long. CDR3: CASSLLGDNTGELFF. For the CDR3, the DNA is TGTGCCAGCTCCCTTTTGGGGGATAACACCGGGGAGCTGTTTTTT.

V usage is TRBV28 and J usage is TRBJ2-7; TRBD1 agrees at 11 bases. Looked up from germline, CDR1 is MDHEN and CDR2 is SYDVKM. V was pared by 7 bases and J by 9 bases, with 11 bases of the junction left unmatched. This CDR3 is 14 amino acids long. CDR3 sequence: CASIKDRGRNVQYF. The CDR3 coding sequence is TGTGCCAGCATTAAGGACAGGGGGCGGAATGTGCAGTACTTC.

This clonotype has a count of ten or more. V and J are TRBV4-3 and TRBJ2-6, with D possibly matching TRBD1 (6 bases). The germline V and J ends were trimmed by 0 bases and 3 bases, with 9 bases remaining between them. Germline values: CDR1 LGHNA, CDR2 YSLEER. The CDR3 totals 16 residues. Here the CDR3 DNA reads TGCGCCAGCAGCCAAGATTCAGGGGTTGGGGCCAACGTCCTGACTTTC. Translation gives CASSQDSGVGANVLTF.

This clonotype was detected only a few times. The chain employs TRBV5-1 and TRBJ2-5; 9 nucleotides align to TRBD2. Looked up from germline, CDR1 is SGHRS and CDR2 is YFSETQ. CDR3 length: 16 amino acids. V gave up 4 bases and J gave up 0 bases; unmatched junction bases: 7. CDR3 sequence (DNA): TGCGCCAGCAGCCGATTTAGCGGGGGCGACCAAGAGACCCAGTACTTC. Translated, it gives CASSRFSGGDQETQYF.

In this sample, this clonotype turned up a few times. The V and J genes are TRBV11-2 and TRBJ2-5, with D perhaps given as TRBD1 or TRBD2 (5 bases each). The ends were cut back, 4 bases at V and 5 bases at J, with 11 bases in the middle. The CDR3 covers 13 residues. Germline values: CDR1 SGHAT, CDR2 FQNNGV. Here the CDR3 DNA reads TGTGCCAGCAGCTCCGGGGCGACGGAGACCCAGTACTTC. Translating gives CASSSGATETQYF. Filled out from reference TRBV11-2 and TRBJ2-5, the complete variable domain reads EAGVAQSPRYKIIEKRQSVAFWCNPISGHATLYWYQQILGQGPKLLIQFQNNGVVDDSQLPKDRFSAERLKGVDSTLKIQPAKLEDSAVYLCASSSGATETQYFGPGTRLLVL.

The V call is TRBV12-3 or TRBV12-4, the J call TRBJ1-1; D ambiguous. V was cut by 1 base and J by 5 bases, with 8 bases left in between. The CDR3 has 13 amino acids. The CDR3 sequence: CASSLGQRTEAFF. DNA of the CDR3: TGTGCCAGCAGTTTAGGACAACGTACTGAAGCTTTCTTT.

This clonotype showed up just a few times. CDR3 region: CASQGADTGELFF. CDR3 in DNA: TGTGCCAGCCAGGGGGCGGACACCGGGGAGCTGTTTTTT. The V and J genes are TRBV28 and TRBJ2-2, with TRBD1 identical over 8 bases. Germline V gene sequence: CDR1 MDHEN, CDR2 SYDVKM. CDR3 length: 13 amino acids. V dropped 8 bases and J dropped 3; count of bases not matched to a gene: 2. Drawing the rest from reference TRBV28 and TRBJ2-2, the complete variable domain is DVKVTQSSRYLVKRTGEKVFLECVQDMDHENMFWYRQDPGLGLRLIYFSYDVKMKEKGDIPEGYSVSREKKERFSLILESASTNQTSMYLCASQGADTGELFFGEGSRLTVL.

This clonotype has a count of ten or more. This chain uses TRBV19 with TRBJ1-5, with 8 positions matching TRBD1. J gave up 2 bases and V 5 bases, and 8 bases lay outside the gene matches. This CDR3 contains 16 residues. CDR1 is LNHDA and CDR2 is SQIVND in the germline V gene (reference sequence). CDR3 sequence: CASSYDRGVGNQPQHF. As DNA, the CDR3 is TGTGCCAGTAGTTACGACAGGGGTGTGGGCAATCAGCCCCAGCATTTT.

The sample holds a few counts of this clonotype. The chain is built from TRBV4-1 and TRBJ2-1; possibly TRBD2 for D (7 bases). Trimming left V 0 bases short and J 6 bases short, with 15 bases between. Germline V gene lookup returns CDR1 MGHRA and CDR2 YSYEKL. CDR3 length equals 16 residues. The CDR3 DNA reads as TGCGCCAGCAGCCAAGATGATACGGCGGGGGCCAATGAGCAGTTCTTC. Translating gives CASSQDDTAGANEQFF.

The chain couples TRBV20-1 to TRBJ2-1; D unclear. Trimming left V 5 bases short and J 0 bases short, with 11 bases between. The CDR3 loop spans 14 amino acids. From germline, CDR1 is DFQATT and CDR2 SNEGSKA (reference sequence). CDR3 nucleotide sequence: TGCAGTGCTTCCCCCCTACTCTCCTACAATGAGCAGTTCTTC. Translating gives CSASPLLSYNEQFF.

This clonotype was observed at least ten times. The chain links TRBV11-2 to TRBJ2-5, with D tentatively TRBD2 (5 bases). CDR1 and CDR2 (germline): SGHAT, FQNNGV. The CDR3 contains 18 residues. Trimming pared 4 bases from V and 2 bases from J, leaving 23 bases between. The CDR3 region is CASSSRDGGAVLQETQYF. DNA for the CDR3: TGTGCCAGCAGCTCCCGGGATGGAGGTGCCGTACTTCAAGAGACCCAGTACTTC. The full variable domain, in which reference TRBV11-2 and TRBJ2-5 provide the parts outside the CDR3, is EAGVAQSPRYKIIEKRQSVAFWCNPISGHATLYWYQQILGQGPKLLIQFQNNGVVDDSQLPKDRFSAERLKGVDSTLKIQPAKLEDSAVYLCASSSRDGGAVLQETQYFGPGTRLLVL.